A single T cell receptor (beta chain) is shown here with its context. Its antigen is unknown. The entry originates in a study of cytomegalovirus exposure and HLA in healthy donors. Whole-study context: The approximately 120 validation repertoires were reported in a later analysis to have been generated on the same platform as the roughly 700 first-cohort repertoires.

Study-wide results and caveats: The study flagged some 170 TCR beta chains as cytomegalovirus-associated.

Using immunoSEQ multiplex PCR, the repertoire was profiled, and TCRdb retains in-frame clones only, with some absent. The sample holds 150,000 to 200,000 clones, around 88% seen once. CDR1 and CDR2 from the germline V gene are KGHSH and LQKENI. The CDR3 has 15 amino acids. V was cut by 3 bases and J by 1 base, with 10 bases left in between. This receptor was identified in a woman aged 18-35 years in good health and CMV-seronegative. The sample consisted of PBMCs. The chain links TRBV18 to TRBJ1-5; D is possibly TRBD1 (6 bases). The CDR3 bases are TGTGCCAGCTCACCTAACCAGGGGAGCAATCAGCCCCAGCATTTT. Its translation is CASSPNQGSNQPQHF. Supplemented by reference TRBV18 and TRBJ1-5, the full variable domain reads NAGVMQNPRHLVRRRGQEARLRCSPMKGHSHVYWYRQLPEEGLKFMVYLQKENIIDESGMPKERFSAEFPKEGPSILRIQQVVRGDSAAYFCASSPNQGSNQPQHFGDGTRLSIL.